The 8 T cell receptor beta chains reported below all come from one sample, sequenced in a study of memory CD4+ T cells and cytomegalovirus serostatus. Single viable CD3+CD4+CD8-CD45RO+ cells were sorted as the memory CD4+ T cells. Profiling relied on immunoSEQ multiplex PCR, and the TCRdb table lists in-frame clones only, not all of them. The table shows some 58,000 clones, with 75% to 80% occurring only once. Sequences were obtained from memory CD4+ T cells from blood. The receptor source for this set is an adult in good health and CMV-seronegative.

The V call is TRBV19, the J call TRBJ2-5; TRBD2 aligns across 10 bases. With 6 bases clipped from V and 2 bases from J, the junction kept 18 bases outside the gene matches. CDR1 is LNHDA and CDR2 is SQIVND in the germline V gene (reference sequence). The CDR3 is 19 residues long. CDR3 sequence (DNA): TGTGCCAGTAGCCCTTTTAGCGGGATAGCGGGAGGCTCACAAGAGACCCAGTACTTC. Amino acids: CASSPFSGIAGGSQETQYF. The variable domain in full, completed from reference TRBV19 and TRBJ2-5, reads DGGITQSPKYLFRKEGQNVTLSCEQNLNHDAMYWYRQDPGQGLRLIYYSQIVNDFQKGDIAEGYSVSREKKESFPLTVTSAQKNPTAFYLCASSPFSGIAGGSQETQYFGPGTRLLVL.

J is TRBJ1-1 and V is TRBV4-2; perhaps TRBD1 as D (6 bases). CDR1 is LGHNA, CDR2 YNFKEQ, per germline. V was cut by 4 bases and J by 10 bases, with 16 bases left in between. The CDR3 length is 13 residues. The CDR3 DNA reads TGTGCCAGCAGCCGATCGGACAGATTTGTAGCTTTCTTT. Its translation is CASSRSDRFVAFF.

The CDR3 DNA is TGTGCCAGCAGCTCAGTTCGGGGGTACGAGCAGTACTTC. Amino acids: CASSSVRGYEQYF. The V call is TRBV7-2, the J call TRBJ2-7; a possible D gene is TRBD2 (6 bases). The CDR3 has 13 residues. Germline CDR1 is SGHTA and CDR2 is FQGNSA. V lost 4 bases and J 4 bases, leaving 11 bases between the germline ends.

In its sample, this clone was seen many times. The chain couples TRBV5-5 to TRBJ2-2, with D hard to call. The CDR3 extends over 13 amino acids. CDR1 is SGHKS, CDR2 YYEKEE, per germline (reference sequence). V lost 5 bases to trimming and J lost 8 bases, with 13 bases between them. The CDR3: CASSRAPSGELFF. The CDR3 DNA reads as TGTGCCAGCAGTCGGGCCCCCTCGGGGGAGCTGTTTTTT.

The CDR3 protein is CASSRDLSTDTQYF. The CDR3 nucleotides are TGCGCCAGCAGTAGGGACTTGAGCACAGATACGCAGTATTTT. This chain uses TRBV5-1 with TRBJ2-3; D is perhaps TRBD2 (6 bases). Trimming stripped 5 bases from V and 0 bases from J, with 10 bases between. Germline V CDR1 and CDR2: SGHRS, YFSETQ. The CDR3 contains 14 residues.

V gene TRBV6-1 combines with J gene TRBJ1-1; the match to TRBD1 covers 8 bases. CDR3 length: 17 residues. Germline trimming cut 3 bases from V and 2 bases from J; bases unmatched to any gene: 11. The germline V gene encodes CDR1 MNHNS and CDR2 SASEGT. This chain's CDR3 is CASSDRGHRLRNTEAFF. The CDR3 nucleotides are TGTGCCAGCAGTGACAGGGGGCATCGACTCCGAAACACTGAAGCTTTCTTT.

The CDR3: CASSQGRYRGAYEQYF. The CDR3 region has the DNA TGCGCCAGCAGCCAAGGGCGGTACCGAGGGGCCTACGAGCAGTACTTC. The chain employs TRBV4-3 and TRBJ2-7; perhaps D is TRBD1 or TRBD2 (5 bases each). Germline CDR1 is LGHNA and CDR2 is YSLEER. CDR3 length equals 16 residues. Trimming shortened V by 1 base and J by 2 bases, and 15 bases separated the two germline ends.

This clone was observed a handful of times. This chain connects TRBV30 to TRBJ1-2; a weak D match, TRBD1 (6 bases). Germline V gene lookup returns CDR1 GTSNPN and CDR2 SVGIG (reference sequence). This CDR3 has 12 residues. V lost 5 bases to trimming and J lost 8 bases, with 15 bases between them. CDR3 DNA: TGTGCCTGGGGGGACACCAGGAGCGGCTACACCTTC. This sequence encodes CAWGDTRSGYTF.